This T cell receptor beta chain came from a study of shared clonotypes between healthy human individuals. Here immunoSEQ multiplex PCR was the method, and the copy in TCRdb shows in-frame clones only, minus some. This table has 1,500,000 or so clones, around 95% appearing once. V lost 6 bases and J 5 bases, leaving 10 bases between the germline ends. In germline, CDR1 is SNHLY, CDR2 FYNNEI. This CDR3 is 13 amino acids long. The sequenced sample was naive CD4+ T cells sorted from blood. Subset indicated: CD45RA+ positively selected. The origin of this receptor is a young man in good health. The genes are TRBV2 and TRBJ1-4; no clear D. In DNA, the CDR3 is TGTGCCAGCAGGGCTGACACGAATGAAAAACTGTTTTTT. Protein: CASRADTNEKLFF.